This is a list of T cell receptor beta chains from one sample in a study of cytomegalovirus exposure and HLA in healthy donors. The data were produced by immunoSEQ multiplex PCR, yet TCRdb's version contains in-frame clones alone and is incomplete. Among 200,000 or so clones, around 90% were seen once, and the ten largest hold approximately 1.1%. The sample taken for sequencing was PBMCs. These receptors all stem from a woman aged 18-30 years in good health and CMV-seronegative. The CDR3 runs from the conserved cysteine through the conserved F or W. The order of the fields is clone size, D gene, V gene, J gene, CDR3 DNA, CDR3 protein. A D gene is named only where the DNA matches it firmly. Clone size is stated in some rows and not others, as once, few, many or a class when expanded.

NA	TRBD1	TRBV19	TRBJ1-2	TGTGCCAGTAGCGGACAGGGGGAAAACTATGGCTACACCTTC	CASSGQGENYGYTF
NA	NA	TRBV15	TRBJ2-5	TGTGCCACCAGCGGGCAGGGAGGCAAAGAGACCCAGTACTTC	CATSGQGGKETQYF
NA	NA	TRBV7-2	TRBJ1-1	TGTGCCAGCAGCAAATTAAGGGACACCACTGAAGCTTTCTTT	CASSKLRDTTEAFF
NA	NA	TRBV19	TRBJ1-1	TGTGCCAGTAGTCCGACAGGACCAAGGGCTTTCTTT	CASSPTGPRAFF
NA	TRBD1	TRBV18	TRBJ1-2	TGTGCCAGCTCACAAGGACAGGACAACTATGGCTACACCTTC	CASSQGQDNYGYTF
NA	TRBD2	TRBV6-6	TRBJ2-1	TGTGCCAGCAGTTACTCAAGCGGGATTGGCGACAATGAGCAGTTCTTC	CASSYSSGIGDNEQFF
NA	TRBD2	TRBV27	TRBJ2-1	TGTGCCAGCAGTCCGCTACTAGCGGGAGGACCGGATGAGCAGTTCTTC	CASSPLLAGGPDEQFF
NA	NA	TRBV11-3	TRBJ2-7	TGTGCCAGCAGCTTAAGACCTCGGGATGCCTACGAGCAGTACTTC	CASSLRPRDAYEQYF
NA	NA	TRBV19	TRBJ2-2	TGTGCCAGTAGTACCCCCCCTAGCTTCCCCGCCGGGGAGCTGTTTTTT	CASSTPPSFPAGELFF
NA	NA	TRBV25-1	TRBJ1-2	TGTGCCAGCAGTGACGCGAACAGGGTGGACTATGGCTACACCTTC	CASSDANRVDYGYTF
NA	NA	TRBV28	TRBJ2-7	TGTGCCAGCACCAGGGATCAAGGGGAGCAGTACTTC	CASTRDQGEQYF
NA	TRBD1	TRBV7-9	TRBJ1-1	TGTGCCAGCAGCCGTCCGGGACAGGGCGGTGAAAACACTGAAGCTTTCTTT	CASSRPGQGGENTEAFF
NA	TRBD1	TRBV28	TRBJ2-1	TGTGCCAGCAGTGGACCGGGACAGAAGAACAATGAGCAGTTCTTC	CASSGPGQKNNEQFF
few	NA	TRBV28	TRBJ1-5	TGTGCCAGCAGGCAGAGCAATCAGCCCCAGCATTTT	CASRQSNQPQHF
NA	TRBD2	TRBV6-4	TRBJ2-2	TGTGCCAGCAGTGACTCGAATAGCGGGACGAACACCGGGGAGCTGTTTTTT	CASSDSNSGTNTGELFF
NA	TRBD2	TRBV5-1	TRBJ2-1	TGCGCCAGCAGCTTGGCCGTCGCGGGAGGGTACAATGAGCAGTTCTTC	CASSLAVAGGYNEQFF
NA	NA	TRBV10-1	TRBJ2-3	TGCGCCAGCAGTGAGACTAGCCAGACGACAGATACGCAGTATTTT	CASSETSQTTDTQYF
NA	TRBD1	TRBV7-2	TRBJ2-5	TGTGCCAGCAGCCGGACTGGGACAGGGGCCCAAGAGACCCAGTACTTC	CASSRTGTGAQETQYF
NA	TRBD2	TRBV7-6	TRBJ2-5	TGTGCCAGCAGACCCCGGGGCGGGAGGGTCGGCGAGACCCAGTACTTC	CASRPRGGRVGETQYF
NA	TRBD2	TRBV25-1	TRBJ2-5	TGTGCCAGCAGTGAATCAGGACTAGCGGGAGGGAAGGAGACCCAGTACTTC	CASSESGLAGGKETQYF
NA	TRBD2	TRBV28	TRBJ2-7	TGTGCCAGCAGTTTTTTCGCGGGGGACTACGAGCAGTACTTC	CASSFFAGDYEQYF
NA	NA	TRBV27	TRBJ1-5	TGTGCCAGCAGCTCGATCCGGGGTTATAGCAATCAGCCCCAGCATTTT	CASSSIRGYSNQPQHF
NA	TRBD2	TRBV18	TRBJ2-3	TGTGCCAGCTCACCGTCTAGCGGAATGCTCACAGATACGCAGTATTTT	CASSPSSGMLTDTQYF
NA	TRBD1	TRBV9	TRBJ2-2	TGTGCCAGCAGCGTAACCGGGACAGTCACCGGGGAGCTGTTTTTT	CASSVTGTVTGELFF
once	NA	TRBV6-1	TRBJ2-1	TGTGCCAGCAGTGCTTCCGTCCCGAGCTCCTACAATGAGCAGTTCTTC	CASSASVPSSYNEQFF
NA	NA	TRBV2	TRBJ1-5	TGTGCCAGTGCTCAGGCGCCGAATCAGCCCCAGCATTTT	CASAQAPNQPQHF
NA	NA	TRBV4-2	TRBJ1-4	TGTGCCAGCAGCCAAGTATCGGGGACTAATGAAAAACTGTTTTTT	CASSQVSGTNEKLFF
NA	TRBD1	TRBV19	TRBJ2-7	TGTGCCAGTAGTGCCCACTCCGGGACAGCTGACGAGCAGTACTTC	CASSAHSGTADEQYF
once	NA	TRBV7-6	TRBJ1-5	TGTGCCAGCAGCTCCGGAGGGGCGAATCAGCCCCAGCATTTT	CASSSGGANQPQHF
NA	NA	TRBV5-4	TRBJ2-1	TGTGCCAGCAGGGGTGAGCGGGCCTACAATGAGCAGTTCTTC	CASRGERAYNEQFF
NA	TRBD2	TRBV5-4	TRBJ2-7	TGTGCCAGCAGCCGTCTAGCGGGGAGCTCCTACGAGCAGTACTTC	CASSRLAGSSYEQYF
NA	NA	TRBV6-6	TRBJ2-7	TGTGCCAGCGCCAGCCCGACAGGCATTGACTACGAGCAGTACTTC	CASASPTGIDYEQYF
few	TRBD1	TRBV5-1	TRBJ1-1	TGCGCCAGCAGTTTCACCGGGGACAGGGGGCGGGCTGGAGCTTTCTTT	CASSFTGDRGRAGAFF
NA	TRBD1	TRBV15	TRBJ1-2	TGTGCCACCAGAGGGACAGGACAGAACTATGGCTACACCTTC	CATRGTGQNYGYTF
NA	TRBD1	TRBV4-1	TRBJ2-7	TGCGCCAGCAGCCGAGAATCCGGGACAGGGATCTACGAGCAGTACTTC	CASSRESGTGIYEQYF
once	TRBD1	TRBV9	TRBJ1-1	TGTGCCAGCAGCTTTTCCCCGGGACAGGGGGCCGGGACTGAAGCTTTCTTT	CASSFSPGQGAGTEAFF
NA	NA	TRBV6-4	TRBJ2-7	TGTGCCAGCAGCGAAGGACTGGGGACCTACGAGCAGTACTTC	CASSEGLGTYEQYF
NA	NA	TRBV6-1	TRBJ1-4	TGTGCCAGCAGTGAAGGTCGGGCAGGGGAGGGAAAACTGTTTTTT	CASSEGRAGEGKLFF
NA	NA	TRBV5-1	TRBJ1-1	TGCGCCAGCAGCTCGGTCGGGGAGACTGAAGCTTTCTTT	CASSSVGETEAFF
NA	TRBD1	TRBV19	TRBJ1-1	TGTGCCAGTAGTACCCTCCAGGGGGTGAACACTGAAGCTTTCTTT	CASSTLQGVNTEAFF
NA	TRBD2	TRBV7-2	TRBJ2-1	TGTGCCAGCAGCCAGCGAACCCGACTAGCGGGCTTCCCCTACAATGAGCAGTTCTTC	CASSQRTRLAGFPYNEQFF
few	NA	TRBV6-4	TRBJ1-4	TGTGCCAGGGGCATTAATGAAAAACTGTTTTTT	CARGINEKLFF
NA	NA	TRBV30	TRBJ1-1	TGTGCCTGGAGAGGGTTGCCGGCGAGGGTTGCGAACACTGAAGCTTTCTTT	CAWRGLPARVANTEAFF
NA	NA	TRBV27	TRBJ1-1	TGTGCCAGCAGTCTAAGGGGTGAAAAAGAAGCTTTCTTT	CASSLRGEKEAFF
NA	NA	TRBV27	TRBJ2-1	TGTGCCAGCAGGCCCAGCTCCTACAATGAGCAGTTCTTC	CASRPSSYNEQFF
NA	TRBD2	TRBV6-1	TRBJ2-7	TGTGCCAGCAGCACGCTAGCGGGAGGTGGTTACGAGCAGTACTTC	CASSTLAGGGYEQYF